The T cell receptor (beta chain) described here comes from a study of regulatory T cells in long-lasting Graves disease. For TCR beta, libraries came from iRepertoire HTBI primers and Arm-PCR of CDR3 regions. TCRdb redid the calling of the multiplex PCR reads with MiXCR, one entry per CDR3 protein. The sample shows 390,000 or so distinct CDR3 sequences, 10% to 15% of them seen only once. The germline V and J ends were trimmed by 5 bases and 4 bases, with 6 bases remaining between them. Germline V CDR1 and CDR2: LNHNV, YYDKDF (reference sequence). This CDR3 has 12 amino acids. As to time point: newly diagnosed GD, antithyroid drugs for less than 3 months. The TCR library was made from RNA extracted from PBMCs. This sample was also put to use in a study of T cells in Graves' hyperthyroidism and ophthalmopathy.

The chain carries TRBV15 and TRBJ2-1; D not resolved. The source of this sequence is a woman under 30 with Graves disease. The material was peripheral blood mononuclear cells (PBMCs), obtained at new diagnosis, from a patient treated with antithyroid drugs. CDR3 amino acids: CATSPNYNEQFF. CDR3 sequence (DNA): TGTGCCACCAGCCCGAATTACAATGAGCAGTTCTTC.